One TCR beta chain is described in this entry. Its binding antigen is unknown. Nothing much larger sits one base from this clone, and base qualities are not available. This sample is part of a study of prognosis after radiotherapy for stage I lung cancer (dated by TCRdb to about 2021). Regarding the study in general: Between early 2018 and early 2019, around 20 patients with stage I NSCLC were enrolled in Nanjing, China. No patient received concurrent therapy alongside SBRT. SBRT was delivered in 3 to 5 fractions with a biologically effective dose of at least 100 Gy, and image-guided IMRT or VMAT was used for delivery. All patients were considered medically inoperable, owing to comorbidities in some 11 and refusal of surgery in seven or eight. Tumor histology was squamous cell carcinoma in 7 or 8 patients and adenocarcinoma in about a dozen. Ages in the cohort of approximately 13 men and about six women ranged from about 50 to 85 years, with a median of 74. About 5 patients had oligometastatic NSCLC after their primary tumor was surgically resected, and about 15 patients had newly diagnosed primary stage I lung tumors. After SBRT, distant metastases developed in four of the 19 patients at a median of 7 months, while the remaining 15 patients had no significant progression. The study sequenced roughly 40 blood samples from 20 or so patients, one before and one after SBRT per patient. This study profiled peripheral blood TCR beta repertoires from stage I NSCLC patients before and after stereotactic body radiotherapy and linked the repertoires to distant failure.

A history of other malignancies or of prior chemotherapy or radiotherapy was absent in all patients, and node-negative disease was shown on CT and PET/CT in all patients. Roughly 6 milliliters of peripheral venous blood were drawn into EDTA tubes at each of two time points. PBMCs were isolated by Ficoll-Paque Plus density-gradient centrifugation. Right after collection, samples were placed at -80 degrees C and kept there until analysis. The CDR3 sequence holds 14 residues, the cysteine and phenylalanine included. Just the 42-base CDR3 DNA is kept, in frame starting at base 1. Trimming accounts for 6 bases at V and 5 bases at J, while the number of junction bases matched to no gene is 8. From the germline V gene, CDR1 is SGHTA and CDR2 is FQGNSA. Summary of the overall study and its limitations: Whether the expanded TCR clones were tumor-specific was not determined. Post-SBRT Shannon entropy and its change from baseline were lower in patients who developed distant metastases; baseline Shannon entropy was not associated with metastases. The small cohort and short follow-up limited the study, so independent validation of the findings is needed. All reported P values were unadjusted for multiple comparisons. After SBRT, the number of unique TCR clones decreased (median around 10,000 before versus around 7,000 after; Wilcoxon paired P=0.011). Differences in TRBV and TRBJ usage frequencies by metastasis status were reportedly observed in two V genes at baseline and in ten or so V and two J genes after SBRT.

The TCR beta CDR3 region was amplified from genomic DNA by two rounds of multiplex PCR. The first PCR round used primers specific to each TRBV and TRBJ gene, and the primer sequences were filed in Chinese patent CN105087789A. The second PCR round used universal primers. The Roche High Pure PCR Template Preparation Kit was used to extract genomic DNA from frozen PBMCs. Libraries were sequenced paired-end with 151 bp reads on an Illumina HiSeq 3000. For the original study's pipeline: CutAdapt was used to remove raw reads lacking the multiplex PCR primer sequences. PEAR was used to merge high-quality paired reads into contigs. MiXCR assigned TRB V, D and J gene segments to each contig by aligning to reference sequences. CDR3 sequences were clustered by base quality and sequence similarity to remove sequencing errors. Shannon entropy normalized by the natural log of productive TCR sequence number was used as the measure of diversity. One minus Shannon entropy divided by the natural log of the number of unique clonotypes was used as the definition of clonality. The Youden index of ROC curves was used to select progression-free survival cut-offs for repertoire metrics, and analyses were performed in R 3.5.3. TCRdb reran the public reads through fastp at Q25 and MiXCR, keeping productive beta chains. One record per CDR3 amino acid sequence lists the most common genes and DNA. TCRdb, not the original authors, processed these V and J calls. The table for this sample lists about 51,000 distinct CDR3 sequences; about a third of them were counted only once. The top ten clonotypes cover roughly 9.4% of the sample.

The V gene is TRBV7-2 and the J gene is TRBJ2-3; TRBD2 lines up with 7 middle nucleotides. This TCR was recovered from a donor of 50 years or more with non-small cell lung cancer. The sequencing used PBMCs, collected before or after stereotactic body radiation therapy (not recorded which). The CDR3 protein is CASRSWDYIDTQYF. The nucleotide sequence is TGTGCCAGCAGATCTTGGGACTACATAGATACGCAGTATTTT.